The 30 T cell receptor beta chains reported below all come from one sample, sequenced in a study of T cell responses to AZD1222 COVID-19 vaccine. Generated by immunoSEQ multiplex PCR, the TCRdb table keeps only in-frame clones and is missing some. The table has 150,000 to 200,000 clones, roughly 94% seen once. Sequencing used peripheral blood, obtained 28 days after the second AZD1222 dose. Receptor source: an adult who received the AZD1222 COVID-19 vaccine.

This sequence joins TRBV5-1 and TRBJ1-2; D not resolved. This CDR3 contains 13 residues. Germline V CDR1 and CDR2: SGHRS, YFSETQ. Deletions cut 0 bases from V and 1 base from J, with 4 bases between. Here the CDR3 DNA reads TGCGCCAGCAGCTTGGATGTTAACTATGGCTACACCTTC. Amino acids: CASSLDVNYGYTF. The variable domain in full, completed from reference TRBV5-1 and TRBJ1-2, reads KAGVTQTPRYLIKTRGQQVTLSCSPISGHRSVSWYQQTPGQGLQFLFEYFSETQRNKGNFPGRFSGRQFSNSRSEMNVSTLELGDSALYLCASSLDVNYGYTFGSGTRLTVV.

The CDR3 sequence is CAIMGQGAWDEQFF. CDR3 DNA sequence: TGTGCCATTATGGGACAGGGGGCCTGGGATGAGCAGTTCTTC. The V and J genes are TRBV10-3 and TRBJ2-1; 12 bases are shared with TRBD1. This CDR3 comprises 14 residues. The germline V gene has CDR1 ENHRY and CDR2 SYGVKD. The trim removed 9 bases at V and 8 bases at J, leaving 8 bases unmatched.

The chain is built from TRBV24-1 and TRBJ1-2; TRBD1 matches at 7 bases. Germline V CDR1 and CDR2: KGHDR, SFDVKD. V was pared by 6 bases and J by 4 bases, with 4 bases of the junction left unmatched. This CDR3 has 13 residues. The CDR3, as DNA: TGTGCCACCAGTAAGGGGGCAGGCTATGGCTACACCTTC. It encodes CATSKGAGYGYTF.

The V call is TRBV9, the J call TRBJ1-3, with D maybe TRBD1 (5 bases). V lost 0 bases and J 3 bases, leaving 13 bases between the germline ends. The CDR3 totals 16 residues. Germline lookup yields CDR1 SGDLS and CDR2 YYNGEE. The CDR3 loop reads CASSVVGQGGGNTIYF. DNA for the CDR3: TGTGCCAGCAGCGTAGTGGGGCAGGGCGGTGGAAACACCATATATTTT.

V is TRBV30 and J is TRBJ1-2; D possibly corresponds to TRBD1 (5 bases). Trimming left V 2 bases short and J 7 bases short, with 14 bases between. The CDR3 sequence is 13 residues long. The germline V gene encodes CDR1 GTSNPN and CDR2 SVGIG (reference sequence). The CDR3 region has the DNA TGTGCCTGGAGTCCTGGGGGGGGGTTTGGCTACACCTTC. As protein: CAWSPGGGFGYTF.

As DNA, the CDR3 is TGTGCCAGCAGCCTCAAACTAGCGGGGGTAGATACGCAGTATTTT. Its translation: CASSLKLAGVDTQYF. The genes are TRBV11-2 and TRBJ2-3; 11 nucleotides line up with TRBD2. After removal of 5 bases from V and 5 bases from J, the junction contained 6 bases not matched to a gene. The CDR3 spans 15 residues. Germline assignment: CDR1 SGHAT and CDR2 FQNNGV.

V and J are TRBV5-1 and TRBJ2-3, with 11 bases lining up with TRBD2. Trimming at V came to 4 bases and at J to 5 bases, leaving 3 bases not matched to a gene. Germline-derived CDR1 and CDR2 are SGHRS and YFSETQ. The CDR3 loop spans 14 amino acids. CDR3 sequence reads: CASSAGTSGDTQYF. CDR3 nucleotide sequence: TGCGCCAGCAGCGCAGGGACTAGCGGAGATACGCAGTATTTT. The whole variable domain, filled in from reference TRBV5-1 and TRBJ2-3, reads KAGVTQTPRYLIKTRGQQVTLSCSPISGHRSVSWYQQTPGQGLQFLFEYFSETQRNKGNFPGRFSGRQFSNSRSEMNVSTLELGDSALYLCASSAGTSGDTQYFGPGTRLTVL.

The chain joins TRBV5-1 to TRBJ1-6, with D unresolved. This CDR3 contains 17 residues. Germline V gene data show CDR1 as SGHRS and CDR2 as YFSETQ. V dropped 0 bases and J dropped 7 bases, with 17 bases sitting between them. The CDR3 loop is CASSLERGGRWNSPLHF. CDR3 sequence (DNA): TGCGCCAGCAGCTTGGAGCGCGGCGGGCGATGGAATTCACCCCTCCACTTT.

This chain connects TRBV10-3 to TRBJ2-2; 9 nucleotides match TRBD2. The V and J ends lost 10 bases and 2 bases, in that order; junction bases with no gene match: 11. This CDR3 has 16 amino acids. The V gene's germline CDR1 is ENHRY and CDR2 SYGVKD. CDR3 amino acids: CARSNSGGLNTGELFF. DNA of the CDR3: TGTGCCAGGTCGAATAGCGGGGGACTTAACACCGGGGAGCTGTTTTTT.

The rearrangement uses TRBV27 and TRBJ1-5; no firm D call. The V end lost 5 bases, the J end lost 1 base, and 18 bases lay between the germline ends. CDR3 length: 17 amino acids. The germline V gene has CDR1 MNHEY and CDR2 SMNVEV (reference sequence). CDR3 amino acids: CASSPFFGEGSNQPQHF. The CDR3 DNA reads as TGTGCCAGCAGTCCGTTCTTTGGGGAAGGCAGCAATCAGCCCCAGCATTTT.

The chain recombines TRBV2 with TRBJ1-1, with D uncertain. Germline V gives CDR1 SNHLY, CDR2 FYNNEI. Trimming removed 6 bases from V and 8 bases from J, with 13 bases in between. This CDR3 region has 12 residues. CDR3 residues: CASSPQLGEAFF. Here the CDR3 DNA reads TGTGCCAGCAGCCCCCAGCTGGGGGAAGCTTTCTTT.

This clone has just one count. CDR3 residues: CASGLPRPGTKNIQYF. The CDR3 DNA follows: TGTGCTAGTGGTTTGCCCCGACCCGGGACTAAAAACATTCAGTACTTC. The chain uses TRBV12-5 and TRBJ2-4; D might be TRBD2 (6 bases). The CDR3 consists of 16 residues. The germline V and J ends were trimmed by 2 bases and 4 bases, with 15 bases remaining between them. The germline gives CDR1 LGHNT, CDR2 FRNRAP.

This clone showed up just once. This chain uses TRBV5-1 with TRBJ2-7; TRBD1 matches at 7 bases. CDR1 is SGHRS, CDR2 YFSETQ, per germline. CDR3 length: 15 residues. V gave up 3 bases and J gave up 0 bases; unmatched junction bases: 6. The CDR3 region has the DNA TGCGCCAGCAGCTCCGGGACAGCGTCCTCCTACGAGCAGTACTTC. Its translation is CASSSGTASSYEQYF.

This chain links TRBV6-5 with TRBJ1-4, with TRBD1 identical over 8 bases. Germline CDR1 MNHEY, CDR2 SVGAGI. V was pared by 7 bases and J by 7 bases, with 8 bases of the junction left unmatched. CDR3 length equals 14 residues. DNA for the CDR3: TGTGCCAGCAACCCACGAACAGGGGGTGAAAAACTGTTTTTT. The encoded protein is CASNPRTGGEKLFF.

The CDR3 nucleotides are TGTGCCAGCAGCTTGAGGGACTACAATCAGCCCCAGCATTTT. Its translation is CASSLRDYNQPQHF. V gene TRBV5-6 combines with J gene TRBJ1-5, with D possibly being TRBD1 (5 bases). The CDR3 runs to 14 residues. The V and J ends lost 1 base and 3 bases respectively, with 8 bases between them. Germline V gene data show CDR1 as SGHDT and CDR2 as YYEEEE.

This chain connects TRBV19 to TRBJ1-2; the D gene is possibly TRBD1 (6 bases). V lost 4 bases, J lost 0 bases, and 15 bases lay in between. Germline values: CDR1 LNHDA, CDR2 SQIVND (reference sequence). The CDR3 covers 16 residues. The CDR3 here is CASSRSTGPANYGYTF. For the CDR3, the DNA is TGTGCCAGTAGTAGATCGACAGGCCCAGCTAACTATGGCTACACCTTC.

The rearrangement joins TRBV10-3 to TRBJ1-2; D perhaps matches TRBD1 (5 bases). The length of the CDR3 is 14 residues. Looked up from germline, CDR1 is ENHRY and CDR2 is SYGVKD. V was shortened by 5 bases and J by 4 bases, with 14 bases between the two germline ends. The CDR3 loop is CAISKRDGSYGYTF. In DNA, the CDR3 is TGTGCCATCAGTAAGAGGGACGGAAGCTATGGCTACACCTTC.

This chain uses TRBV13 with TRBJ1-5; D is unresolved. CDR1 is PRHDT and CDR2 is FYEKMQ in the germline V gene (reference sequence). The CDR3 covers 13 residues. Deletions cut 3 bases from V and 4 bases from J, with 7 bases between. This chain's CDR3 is CASSLGTNQPQHF. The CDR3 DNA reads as TGTGCCAGCAGCTTGGGAACAAATCAGCCCCAGCATTTT.

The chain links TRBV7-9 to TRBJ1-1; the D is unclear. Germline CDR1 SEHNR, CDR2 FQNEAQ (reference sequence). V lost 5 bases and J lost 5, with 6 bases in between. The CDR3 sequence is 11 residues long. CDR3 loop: CASSPVTEAFF. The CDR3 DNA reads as TGTGCCAGCAGCCCGGTGACTGAAGCTTTCTTT.

CDR3 in amino acids: CASSIEGSGNGYTF. CDR3 DNA: TGTGCCAGTAGTATAGAAGGCAGCGGGAATGGCTACACCTTC. The chain links TRBV19 to TRBJ1-2; D call uncertain. The CDR3 has 14 amino acids. V shed 0 bases and J shed 6 bases, with 11 bases lying between them. Germline-derived CDR1 and CDR2 are LNHDA and SQIVND (reference sequence).

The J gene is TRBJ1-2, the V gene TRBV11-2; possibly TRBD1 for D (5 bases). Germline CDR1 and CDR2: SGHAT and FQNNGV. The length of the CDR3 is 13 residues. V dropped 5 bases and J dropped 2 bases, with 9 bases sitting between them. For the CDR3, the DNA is TGTGCCAGCAGCCCGGGACGGAACTATGGCTACACCTTC. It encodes CASSPGRNYGYTF.

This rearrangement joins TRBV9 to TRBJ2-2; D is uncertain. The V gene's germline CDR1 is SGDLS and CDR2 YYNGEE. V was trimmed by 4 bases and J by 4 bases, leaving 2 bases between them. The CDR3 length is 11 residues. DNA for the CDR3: TGTGCCAGCAGCCTCACCGGGGAGCTGTTTTTT. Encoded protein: CASSLTGELFF.

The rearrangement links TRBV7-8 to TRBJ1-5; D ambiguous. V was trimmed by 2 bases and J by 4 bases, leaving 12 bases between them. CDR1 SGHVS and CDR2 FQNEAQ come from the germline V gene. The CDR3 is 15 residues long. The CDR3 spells CASSLTPAGNQPQHF. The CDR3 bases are TGTGCCAGCAGCTTAACGCCGGCAGGAAATCAGCCCCAGCATTTT.

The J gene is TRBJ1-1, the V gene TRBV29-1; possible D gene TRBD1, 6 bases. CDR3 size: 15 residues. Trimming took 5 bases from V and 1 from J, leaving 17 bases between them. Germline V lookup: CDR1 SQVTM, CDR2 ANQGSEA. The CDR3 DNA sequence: TGCAGCGTTCGCGGGGGCCCCGCTTGGAACACTGAAGCTTTCTTT. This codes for CSVRGGPAWNTEAFF. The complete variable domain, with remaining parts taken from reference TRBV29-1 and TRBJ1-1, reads SAVISQKPSRDICQRGTSLTIQCQVDSQVTMMFWYRQQPGQSLTLIATANQGSEATYESGFVIDKFPISRPNLTFSTLTVSNMSPEDSSIYLCSVRGGPAWNTEAFFGQGTRLTVV.

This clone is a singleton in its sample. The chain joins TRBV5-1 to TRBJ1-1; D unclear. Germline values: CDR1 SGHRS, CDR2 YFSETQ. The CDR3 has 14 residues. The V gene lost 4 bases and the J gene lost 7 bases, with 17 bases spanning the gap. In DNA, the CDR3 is TGCGCCAGCAGCGCCGGGCCCTATTTAGTTGAAGCTTTCTTT. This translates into CASSAGPYLVEAFF. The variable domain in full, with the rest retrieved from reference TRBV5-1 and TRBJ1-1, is KAGVTQTPRYLIKTRGQQVTLSCSPISGHRSVSWYQQTPGQGLQFLFEYFSETQRNKGNFPGRFSGRQFSNSRSEMNVSTLELGDSALYLCASSAGPYLVEAFFGQGTRLTVV.

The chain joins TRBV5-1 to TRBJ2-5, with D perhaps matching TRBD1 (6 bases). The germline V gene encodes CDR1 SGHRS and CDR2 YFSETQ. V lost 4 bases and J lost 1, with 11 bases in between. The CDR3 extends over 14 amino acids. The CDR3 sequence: CASSLTDSQETQYF. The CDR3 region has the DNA TGCGCCAGCAGCCTAACGGACAGCCAAGAGACCCAGTACTTC.

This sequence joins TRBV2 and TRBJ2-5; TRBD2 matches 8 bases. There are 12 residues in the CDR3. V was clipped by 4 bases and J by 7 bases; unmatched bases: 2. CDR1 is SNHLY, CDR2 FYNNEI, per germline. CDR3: CASSVLAGTQYF. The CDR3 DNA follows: TGTGCCAGCAGTGTTCTAGCGGGGACCCAGTACTTC.

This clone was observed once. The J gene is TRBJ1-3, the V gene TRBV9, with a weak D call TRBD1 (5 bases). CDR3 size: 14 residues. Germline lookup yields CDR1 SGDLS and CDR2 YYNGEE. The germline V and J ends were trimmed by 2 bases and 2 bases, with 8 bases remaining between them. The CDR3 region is CASSVGTTGNTIYF. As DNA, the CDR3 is TGTGCCAGCAGCGTCGGGACTACTGGAAACACCATATATTTT. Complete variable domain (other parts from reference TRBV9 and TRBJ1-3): DSGVTQTPKHLITATGQRVTLRCSPRSGDLSVYWYQQSLDQGLQFLIQYYNGEERAKGNILERFSAQQFPDLHSELNLSSLELGDSALYFCASSVGTTGNTIYFGEGSWLTVV.

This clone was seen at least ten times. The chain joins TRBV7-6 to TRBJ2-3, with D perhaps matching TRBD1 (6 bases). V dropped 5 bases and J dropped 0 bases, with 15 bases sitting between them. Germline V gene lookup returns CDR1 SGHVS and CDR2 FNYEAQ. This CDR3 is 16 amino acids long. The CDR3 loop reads CASSPWTEMSTDTQYF. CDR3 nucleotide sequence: TGTGCCAGCAGCCCTTGGACAGAAATGAGCACAGATACGCAGTATTTT.

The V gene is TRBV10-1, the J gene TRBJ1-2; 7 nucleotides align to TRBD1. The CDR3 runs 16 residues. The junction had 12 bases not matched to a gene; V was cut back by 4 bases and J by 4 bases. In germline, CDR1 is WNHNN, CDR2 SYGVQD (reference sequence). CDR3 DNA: TGCGCCAGCAGTGTATTAAAACAGGGGAGGGTCTATGGCTACACCTTC. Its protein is CASSVLKQGRVYGYTF.